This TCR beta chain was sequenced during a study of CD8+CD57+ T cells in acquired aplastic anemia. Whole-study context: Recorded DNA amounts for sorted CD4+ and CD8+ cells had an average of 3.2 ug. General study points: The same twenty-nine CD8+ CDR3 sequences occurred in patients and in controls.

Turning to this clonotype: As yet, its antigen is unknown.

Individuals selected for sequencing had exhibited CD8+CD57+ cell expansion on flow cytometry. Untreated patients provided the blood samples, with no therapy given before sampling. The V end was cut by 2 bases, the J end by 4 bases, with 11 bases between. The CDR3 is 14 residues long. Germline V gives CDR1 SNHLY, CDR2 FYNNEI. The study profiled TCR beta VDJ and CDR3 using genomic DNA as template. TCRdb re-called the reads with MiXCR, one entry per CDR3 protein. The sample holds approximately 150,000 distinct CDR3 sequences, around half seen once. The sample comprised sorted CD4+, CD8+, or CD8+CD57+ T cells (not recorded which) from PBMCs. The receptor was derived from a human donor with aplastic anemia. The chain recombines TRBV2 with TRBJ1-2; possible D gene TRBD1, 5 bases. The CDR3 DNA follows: TGTGCCAGCAGTGAATCGGCGGGGGTCTATGGCTACACCTTC. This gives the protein CASSESAGVYGYTF. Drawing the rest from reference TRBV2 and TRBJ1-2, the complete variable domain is EPEVTQTPSHQVTQMGQEVILRCVPISNHLYFYWYRQILGQKVEFLVSFYNNEISEKSEIFDDQFSVERPDGSNFTLKIRSTKLEDSAMYFCASSESAGVYGYTFGSGTRLTVV.